These 9 T cell receptor beta chains originate from one sample sequenced in a study of T cells in Graves' hyperthyroidism and ophthalmopathy. RNA transcripts yielded amplified TCR beta CDR3 regions. When the TCR CDR3 underwent first-round RT-PCR, the HTBI primer set was used. TCRdb ran MiXCR on the multiplex PCR reads and lists one entry per CDR3 protein. In the table there are a few hundred thousand distinct CDR3 sequences, less than 25% of which are singletons. Sequenced sample: blood. Receptor source: a woman aged 70 to 79 with Graves' ophthalmopathy.

The J gene is TRBJ1-4, the V gene TRBV15, with a weak D call TRBD1 (5 bases). The CDR3 is made up of 15 amino acids. CDR1 is LNHNV, CDR2 YYDKDF, per germline (reference sequence). The V end was cut by 0 bases, the J end by 8 bases, with 13 bases between. CDR3 amino acids: CATSREAGLGEKLFF. The CDR3 nucleotides are TGTGCCACCAGCAGAGAAGCAGGGTTGGGGGAAAAACTGTTTTTT.

This clonotype was seen a few times. V gene TRBV3-1 combines with J gene TRBJ1-1; no definite D call. Between the trimmed V and J ends, which lost 0 bases and 8 bases, there was a span of 10 bases. This CDR3 is built from 13 residues. Germline loops: CDR1 LGHDT, CDR2 YNNKEL (reference sequence). The CDR3 bases are TGTGCCAGCAGCCAAGACCCCCGTAGCGAAGCTTTCTTT. It yields the protein CASSQDPRSEAFF.

With respect to this clonotype: This sequence may be a read error, since a much larger clone differs from it by one base. This chain links TRBV5-6 with TRBJ1-6, with D hard to call. Per the germline V gene, CDR1 is SGHDT and CDR2 is YYEEEE. Trimming left V 1 base short and J 0 bases short, with 8 bases between. The CDR3 extends over 16 amino acids. CDR3 coding DNA: TGTGCCAGCAGCTTGAAAGGGAGCTCCTATAATTCACCCCTCCACTTT. It codes for CASSLKGSSYNSPLHF.

The chain joins TRBV5-4 to TRBJ1-3, with 8 bases that match TRBD1. This CDR3 comprises 14 residues. The trim removed 3 bases at V and 4 bases at J, leaving 3 bases unmatched. The germline V gene encodes CDR1 SGHNT and CDR2 YYREEE (reference sequence). CDR3 residues: CASSSDRVGNTIYF. The CDR3 DNA sequence: TGTGCCAGCAGCTCGGACAGGGTCGGAAACACCATATATTTT.

The V gene is TRBV2, the J gene TRBJ2-5, with 14 bases matching TRBD2. The CDR3 runs to 15 residues. Germline V gene sequence: CDR1 SNHLY, CDR2 FYNNEI. V lost 6 bases, J lost 5 bases, and 5 bases stayed unmatched. The DNA for the CDR3 is TGTGCCAGCAGGGGACTAGCGGGAGACGGTGAGACCCAGTACTTC. Translating it yields CASRGLAGDGETQYF.

Concerning this clonotype itself: A much larger clone sits a single nucleotide away, making a read error possible. This chain links TRBV7-2 with TRBJ2-1; 14 bases align to TRBD2. Trimming removed 1 base from V and 6 bases from J; junction bases left unmatched: 8. The CDR3 totals 18 residues. Germline V CDR1 and CDR2: SGHTA, FQGNSA. The CDR3 nucleotides read TGTGCCAGCAGCTTAGTCGGGACTAGCGGGAGAGGGATCAATGAGCAGTTCTTC. Translation: CASSLVGTSGRGINEQFF.

V and J are TRBV5-4 and TRBJ2-6; 8 bases map to TRBD1. V was pared by 4 bases and J by 3 bases, with 6 bases of the junction left unmatched. The CDR3 contains 16 residues. The germline V gene has CDR1 SGHNT and CDR2 YYREEE (reference sequence). The DNA of the CDR3 is TGTGCCAGCAGCAGTATGACAGGGGATGGGGCCAACGTCCTGACTTTC. It translates to CASSSMTGDGANVLTF.

The gene calls are TRBV6-1 and TRBJ2-3; no clear D. Trimming cost V 6 bases and J 0 bases, with 13 bases left between them. In germline, CDR1 is MNHNS, CDR2 SASEGT. CDR3 length: 15 residues. The CDR3 region has the DNA TGTGCCAGCAGGGATCGAGCGTCTAGCACAGATACGCAGTATTTT. Amino acids: CASRDRASSTDTQYF.

The sample holds a few counts of this clonotype. The CDR3, as DNA: TGTGCCAGCAGCCAGGATCCTAGCGGGAGGACCGATACGCAGTATTTT. It specifies CASSQDPSGRTDTQYF. The J gene is TRBJ2-3, the V gene TRBV4-2; 11 bases are a match to TRBD2. J was trimmed by 6 bases and V by 3 bases; bases with no gene match: 8. Germline V gene sequence: CDR1 LGHNA, CDR2 YNFKEQ. CDR3 size: 16 residues.